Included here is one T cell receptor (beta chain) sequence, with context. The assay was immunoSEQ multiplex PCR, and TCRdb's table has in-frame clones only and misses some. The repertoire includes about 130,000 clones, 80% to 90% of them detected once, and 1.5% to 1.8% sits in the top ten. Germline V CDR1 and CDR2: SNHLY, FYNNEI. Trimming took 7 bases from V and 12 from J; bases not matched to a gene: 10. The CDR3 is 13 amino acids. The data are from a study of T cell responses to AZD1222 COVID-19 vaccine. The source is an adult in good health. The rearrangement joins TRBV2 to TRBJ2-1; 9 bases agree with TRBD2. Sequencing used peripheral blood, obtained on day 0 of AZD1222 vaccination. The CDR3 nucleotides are TGTGCCAGCACCTTTTTAGCGGGAGAGGCGCAGTTCTTC. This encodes CASTFLAGEAQFF.